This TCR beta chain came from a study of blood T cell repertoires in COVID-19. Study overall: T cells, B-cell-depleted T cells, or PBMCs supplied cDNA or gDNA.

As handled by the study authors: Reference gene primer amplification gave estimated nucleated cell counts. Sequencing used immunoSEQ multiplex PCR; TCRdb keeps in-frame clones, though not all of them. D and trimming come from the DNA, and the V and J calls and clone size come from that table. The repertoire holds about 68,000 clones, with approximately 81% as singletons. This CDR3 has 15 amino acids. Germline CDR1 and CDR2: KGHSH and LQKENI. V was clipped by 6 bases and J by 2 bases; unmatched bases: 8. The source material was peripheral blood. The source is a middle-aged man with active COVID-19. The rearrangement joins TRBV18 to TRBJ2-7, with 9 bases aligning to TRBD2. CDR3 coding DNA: TGTGCCAGCTCCCCCGCGGGGGGGAAAACCTACGAGCAGTACTTC. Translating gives CASSPAGGKTYEQYF. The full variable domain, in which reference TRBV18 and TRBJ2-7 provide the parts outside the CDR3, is NAGVMQNPRHLVRRRGQEARLRCSPMKGHSHVYWYRQLPEEGLKFMVYLQKENIIDESGMPKERFSAEFPKEGPSILRIQQVVRGDSAAYFCASSPAGGKTYEQYFGPGTRLTVT.